This T cell receptor beta chain is from a study of shared clonotypes between healthy human individuals. Looking at the study overall: Three CD4 naive, three CD4 memory, two CD8 naive and one CD8 memory plate were used per donor. General study findings and limits: Generation probability values for non-shared clonotypes were lower than those for clonotypes shared by all four donors. Although depth was large, rarefaction showed that sequencing of the sorted subsets was incomplete.

Naive CD8 cells, CD45RO-negative and positively selected for CCR7, excluded terminally differentiated effector memory CD45RA+ cells. The germline gives CDR1 PRHDT, CDR2 FYEKMQ (reference sequence). CDR3 length equals 17 residues. After removal of 5 bases from V and 7 bases from J, the junction contained 10 bases not matched to a gene. In regard to this clone: Its specificity is not known.

Profiled with immunoSEQ multiplex PCR; TCRdb holds only in-frame clones, not every one. The data show 500,000 to 700,000 clones, with 85% to 95% seen just once and about 0.11% held by the top ten. This receptor was taken from a woman in her 30s in good health. Specimen: naive CD8+ T cells sorted from blood. The chain recombines TRBV13 with TRBJ2-4, with TRBD2 matching over 14 bases. DNA for the CDR3: TGTGCCAGCAGCGGGGCTGGGACTAGCGGGAGTAGGAACATTCAGTACTTC. Encoded protein: CASSGAGTSGSRNIQYF.